Presented here are 20 T cell receptor beta chains from one specimen sequenced in a study of identical twins. TCRdb ran MiXCR on the 5' RACE reads and lists one entry per CDR3 protein. Here the sample spans about 250,000 distinct CDR3 sequences, about 8.3% being singletons. Separately, the same data were catalogued under a study of yellow fever vaccine responses in identical twins.

Sequenced material: CD8+ T cells sorted from blood. The source of these receptors is a woman aged 18-29 years in good health.

This clonotype has a count of ten or more. The chain combines TRBV29-1 with TRBJ2-1, with 8 bases aligning to TRBD2. The junction had 12 bases not matched to a gene; V was cut back by 7 bases and J by 7 bases. The CDR3 sequence is 14 residues long. Germline V CDR1 and CDR2: SQVTM, ANQGSEA. CDR3: CSANAGGPWNEQFF. DNA for the CDR3: TGCAGCGCCAACGCGGGAGGTCCCTGGAATGAGCAGTTCTTC.

This chain joins TRBV4-1 and TRBJ2-5, with D hard to call. The ends were cut back, 4 bases at V and 1 base at J, with 13 bases in the middle. The germline gives CDR1 MGHRA, CDR2 YSYEKL. CDR3 length: 15 residues. The CDR3 DNA sequence: TGCGCCAGCAGCCCGGAGAGACTTCCCCAAGAGACCCAGTACTTC. Its translation: CASSPERLPQETQYF.

The rearrangement uses TRBV11-2 and TRBJ2-5; the D is unclear. The germline V gene encodes CDR1 SGHAT and CDR2 FQNNGV. The CDR3 length is 13 residues. Trimming took off 1 base at V and 3 bases at J, with 6 bases between the two ends. CDR3 sequence (DNA): TGTGCCAGCAGCTTAGGGTCAGAAGAGACCCAGTACTTC. It codes for CASSLGSEETQYF.

This clonotype was recorded many times. J is TRBJ2-7 and V is TRBV4-3, with 10 positions matching TRBD2. The CDR3 is made up of 16 amino acids. CDR1 is LGHNA and CDR2 is YSLEER in the germline V gene. The trim removed 1 base at V and 4 bases at J, leaving 7 bases unmatched. CDR3 DNA: TGCGCCAGCAGCCAAGTTCTAGCGGGAGTAGGGTACGAGCAGTACTTC. It yields the protein CASSQVLAGVGYEQYF.

This rearrangement joins TRBV20-1 to TRBJ2-7, with D perhaps TRBD2 (6 bases). Germline loops: CDR1 DFQATT, CDR2 SNEGSKA (reference sequence). The V and J ends lost 1 base and 3 bases respectively, with 10 bases between them. The CDR3 contains 13 residues. The CDR3 reads CSARAWGVYEQYF. In DNA form, the CDR3 reads TGCAGTGCTAGAGCATGGGGGGTCTACGAGCAGTACTTC.

This clonotype was observed a few times. The chain uses TRBV7-9 and TRBJ2-1; D may be TRBD1 (5 bases). The CDR3 extends over 14 amino acids. V dropped 5 bases and J dropped 3 bases, with 11 bases sitting between them. CDR1 and CDR2 from the germline V gene are SEHNR and FQNEAQ (reference sequence). The CDR3 is CASSLDSNYNEQFF. In DNA, the CDR3 is TGTGCCAGCAGCCTCGACAGTAACTACAATGAGCAGTTCTTC.

This chain uses TRBV20-1 with TRBJ2-7, with TRBD1 matching over 7 bases. There are 14 residues in the CDR3. The V gene's germline CDR1 is DFQATT and CDR2 SNEGSKA (reference sequence). V shed 2 bases and J 3 bases; nucleotides not matched to a gene: 7. CDR3 DNA: TGCAGTGCTAGATTTGTGCGGACAGGCTACGAGCAGTACTTC. Translation gives CSARFVRTGYEQYF.

This clonotype occurred a few times. The rearrangement uses TRBV13 and TRBJ2-2; D is unresolved. CDR1 is PRHDT, CDR2 FYEKMQ, per germline (reference sequence). The CDR3 runs 17 residues. Trimming took 4 bases from V and 0 from J, leaving 15 bases between them. The CDR3 DNA is TGTGCCAGCAGCTATTATGGATCCCTGGCGAACACCGGGGAGCTGTTTTTT. Protein sequence: CASSYYGSLANTGELFF. Complete variable domain (other parts from reference TRBV13 and TRBJ2-2): AAGVIQSPRHLIKEKRETATLKCYPIPRHDTVYWYQQGPGQDPQFLISFYEKMQSDKGSIPDRFSAQQFSDYHSELNMSSLELGDSALYFCASSYYGSLANTGELFFGEGSRLTVL.

This clonotype was seen only a few times. The chain links TRBV4-3 to TRBJ1-5; D is unclear. The CDR3 has 13 amino acids. The germline V and J ends were trimmed by 1 base and 4 bases, with 5 bases remaining between them. CDR1 and CDR2 from the germline V gene are LGHNA and YSLEER. The CDR3 region is CASSQVPNQPQHF. The CDR3 coding sequence is TGCGCCAGCAGCCAAGTACCGAATCAGCCCCAGCATTTT.

The chain joins TRBV2 to TRBJ2-3; D gene ambiguous. V was clipped by 3 bases and J by 0 bases, with 10 bases between them. Germline V gene data show CDR1 as SNHLY and CDR2 as FYNNEI. The CDR3 consists of 15 residues. The CDR3 spells CASSDWISSTDTQYF. The CDR3 DNA reads TGTGCCAGCAGTGATTGGATTTCTAGCACAGATACGCAGTATTTT.

J is TRBJ1-2 and V is TRBV4-1; D perhaps matches TRBD1 (5 bases). This CDR3 has 14 amino acids. The V end was cut by 1 base, the J end by 6 bases, with 12 bases between. Germline V gene lookup returns CDR1 MGHRA and CDR2 YSYEKL. This CDR3 is CASSQVRGADGYTF. CDR3 nucleotide sequence: TGCGCCAGCAGCCAAGTGCGAGGGGCGGATGGCTACACCTTC.

The chain combines TRBV24-1 with TRBJ2-3; TRBD2 aligns across 9 bases. The germline V gene encodes CDR1 KGHDR and CDR2 SFDVKD. The length of the CDR3 is 16 residues. After removal of 3 bases from V and 4 bases from J, the junction contained 7 bases not matched to a gene. In DNA form, the CDR3 reads TGTGCCACCAGTGATCCTCTTAGCGGGAGCGCAGATACGCAGTATTTT. Protein product: CATSDPLSGSADTQYF.

The sample holds a few counts of this clonotype. The chain couples TRBV11-2 to TRBJ1-2; D is unresolved. The germline CDR1 and CDR2 sequences are SGHAT and FQNNGV. The CDR3 consists of 15 residues. The V end lost 0 bases, the J end lost 8 bases, and 16 bases lay between the germline ends. CDR3 loop: CASSLEPQDSYGYTF. The CDR3, as DNA: TGTGCCAGCAGCTTAGAGCCCCAGGACTCCTACGGCTACACCTTC.

This clonotype has just a few counts. The chain has TRBV10-3 and TRBJ2-4; TRBD1 might be the D (5 bases). There are 15 residues in the CDR3. Trimming shortened V by 0 bases and J by 3 bases, and 9 bases separated the two germline ends. Germline V lookup: CDR1 ENHRY, CDR2 SYGVKD. Here the CDR3 reads CAISESPTDKNIQYF. The DNA for the CDR3 is TGTGCCATCAGTGAGTCCCCGACAGACAAAAACATTCAGTACTTC.

A remark on this clonotype: A junction boundary mismatches the germline segment, possibly from a read error. The V gene is TRBV28, the J gene TRBJ2-2; perhaps TRBD1 as D (6 bases). Germline V gene lookup returns CDR1 MDHEN and CDR2 SYDVKM. The CDR3 runs to 15 residues. CDR3 sequence (DNA): TGTGCCAGCAGCTACCGGGACACCAACACCGGGGAGCTGGTTTTT. It yields the protein CASSYRDTNTGELVF.

This clonotype has at least ten counts. The gene calls are TRBV27 and TRBJ2-7; a possible D gene is TRBD1 (6 bases). The germline V gene has CDR1 MNHEY and CDR2 SMNVEV (reference sequence). V was clipped by 10 bases and J by 0 bases, with 13 bases between them. CDR3 length: 13 amino acids. CDR3 sequence reads: CATGTSFSYEQYF. The CDR3 DNA sequence: TGTGCCACTGGGACATCTTTCTCCTACGAGCAGTACTTC.

The chain has TRBV27 and TRBJ2-1; no clear D gene. Germline lookup yields CDR1 MNHEY and CDR2 SMNVEV (reference sequence). The CDR3 is made up of 11 amino acids. V lost 6 bases and J lost 14, with 14 bases in between. CDR3 DNA: TGTGCCAGCAGCCTAGGGAAAAAGGAGTTCTTC. Translation: CASSLGKKEFF.

This clonotype was counted many times. V usage is TRBV2 and J usage is TRBJ2-7, with D perhaps TRBD1 (5 bases). Per the germline V gene, CDR1 is SNHLY and CDR2 is FYNNEI. Trimming cost V 5 bases and J 8 bases, with 13 bases left between them. This CDR3 has 12 residues. This CDR3 is CASSSSQGKQYF. The CDR3 coding sequence is TGTGCCAGCAGTTCCTCTCAGGGAAAGCAGTACTTC.

Details on this clonotype: At one of its ends the junction is not consistent with the germline gene, which may arise from a read error. J is TRBJ2-3 and V is TRBV3-1; tentative D call: TRBD2 (7 bases). Per the germline V gene, CDR1 is LGHDT and CDR2 is YNNKEL (reference sequence). The CDR3 runs to 15 residues. This CDR3 is CACSQAGEGADTQYF. In nucleotides, the CDR3 is TGTGCCTGCAGCCAAGCAGGGGAGGGAGCAGATACGCAGTATTTT.

The rearrangement links TRBV18 to TRBJ2-7, with unresolved D. The CDR3 consists of 12 residues. Trimming cost V 2 bases and J 4 bases, with 6 bases left between them. Germline loops: CDR1 KGHSH, CDR2 LQKENI. Here the CDR3 reads CASSPDFYEQYF. As DNA, the CDR3 is TGTGCCAGCTCACCAGACTTTTACGAGCAGTACTTC.